Following are 19 T cell receptor beta chains from one sample sequenced in a study of cytomegalovirus exposure and HLA in healthy donors. It was with 60 Vbeta and 13 Jbeta primers that the PCR ran. Data came from immunoSEQ multiplex PCR; TCRdb stores just in-frame clones and leaves some out. Recorded for this sample: 60,000 to 100,000 clones. Sequencing input: PBMCs. These receptors came from a man aged 25 to 40 in good health and CMV-seronegative.

The chain joins TRBV6-5 to TRBJ1-1; 9 positions agree with TRBD1. This CDR3 has 13 residues. Trimming took 10 bases from V and 5 from J; bases not matched to a gene: 8. The V gene's germline CDR1 is MNHEY and CDR2 SVGAGI. CDR3 DNA sequence: TGTGCCACCGTTGGACAGGGGCGGACTGAAGCTTTCTTT. Translating it yields CATVGQGRTEAFF.

This chain connects TRBV5-1 to TRBJ2-5, with 9 bases identical to TRBD1. Near its end, the DNA agrees better with TRBJ2-7, so the J call may be wrong. There are 14 residues in the CDR3. Germline CDR1 and CDR2: SGHRS and YFSETQ. DNA for the CDR3: TGCGCCAGCAGCCTACAGGGGGCAACCTACGAGCAGTACTTC. This gives the protein CASSLQGATYEQYF.

The chain employs TRBV7-8 and TRBJ2-2, with 8 bases identical to TRBD1. Germline lookup yields CDR1 SGHVS and CDR2 FQNEAQ. The ends lost 5 bases at V and 6 bases at J; junction bases unmatched: 5. This CDR3 has 14 residues. In nucleotides, the CDR3 is TGTGCCAGCAGCCAGACAGGGGTTGCCGGGGAGCTGTTTTTT. Translating gives CASSQTGVAGELFF. The entire variable domain, with the rest obtained from reference TRBV7-8 and TRBJ2-2, is as follows: GAGVSQSPRYKVAKRGQDVALRCDPISGHVSLFWYQQALGQGPEFLTYFQNEAQLDKSGLPSDRFFAERPEGSVSTLKIQRTQQEDSAVYLCASSQTGVAGELFFGEGSRLTVL.

The V and J genes are TRBV5-6 and TRBJ2-7; 10 nucleotides match TRBD2. Trimming cost V 4 bases and J 3 bases; bases outside gene matches: 4. This CDR3 spans 14 amino acids. Germline CDR1 and CDR2: SGHDT and YYEEEE. CDR3 nucleotides: TGTGCCAGCAGCATCACTAGCGGGGTCTACGAGCAGTACTTC. It specifies CASSITSGVYEQYF. Supplemented by reference TRBV5-6 and TRBJ2-7, the full variable domain reads DAGVTQSPTHLIKTRGQQVTLRCSPKSGHDTVSWYQQALGQGPQFIFQYYEEEERQRGNFPDRFSGHQFPNYSSELNVNALLLGDSALYLCASSITSGVYEQYFGPGTRLTVT.

The chain is built from TRBV19 and TRBJ2-1; D gene unclear. Trimming took 3 bases from V and 1 from J, leaving 10 bases between them. The CDR3 is made up of 15 amino acids. Germline V gene data show CDR1 as LNHDA and CDR2 as SQIVND (reference sequence). The CDR3 DNA reads TGTGCCAGTAGTATTTGGGCAGTATCCTACAATGAGCAGTTCTTC. Translation: CASSIWAVSYNEQFF.

The CDR3 DNA follows: TGCGCCAGCAGCGCGGCAGCGGGGGACTACAATGAGCAGTTCTTC. Residues: CASSAAAGDYNEQFF. This chain connects TRBV5-1 to TRBJ2-1, with 8 bases identical to TRBD2. Germline V lookup: CDR1 SGHRS, CDR2 YFSETQ. The V segment lost 4 bases and the J segment 3 bases; nucleotides outside the gene matches: 6. The CDR3 spans 15 residues.

This chain uses TRBV5-6 with TRBJ1-5; possibly TRBD1 for D (5 bases). This CDR3 spans 14 amino acids. Germline CDR1 SGHDT, CDR2 YYEEEE. Deletions cut 0 bases from V and 5 bases from J, with 9 bases between. The CDR3 sequence: CASSLEGVDQPQHF. The CDR3 bases are TGTGCCAGCAGCTTGGAAGGGGTTGATCAGCCCCAGCATTTT. The full variable domain, rest sourced from reference TRBV5-6 and TRBJ1-5, is DAGVTQSPTHLIKTRGQQVTLRCSPKSGHDTVSWYQQALGQGPQFIFQYYEEEERQRGNFPDRFSGHQFPNYSSELNVNALLLGDSALYLCASSLEGVDQPQHFGDGTRLSIL.

V and J are TRBV9 and TRBJ2-3, with a tentative D call TRBD2 (7 bases). V shed 5 bases and J shed 2 bases, with 15 bases lying between them. Germline CDR1 SGDLS, CDR2 YYNGEE. This CDR3 comprises 15 residues. CDR3 coding DNA: TGTGCCAGCAGTGCTGGGGGGGGGCACACAGATACGCAGTATTTT. As protein: CASSAGGGHTDTQYF.

This rearrangement joins TRBV28 to TRBJ2-2, with TRBD1 matching over 9 bases. Germline CDR1 is MDHEN and CDR2 is SYDVKM. The CDR3 spans 15 residues. V lost 5 bases, J lost 5 bases, and 6 bases stayed unmatched. CDR3 protein: CASSTQGARTGELFF. The CDR3, as DNA: TGTGCCAGCAGTACACAGGGGGCTCGGACCGGGGAGCTGTTTTTT.

The J gene is TRBJ2-7, the V gene TRBV5-6; D call uncertain. CDR1 and CDR2 from the germline V gene are SGHDT and YYEEEE. V lost 6 bases, J lost 7 bases, and 17 bases lay in between. The CDR3 sequence is 13 residues long. The CDR3 bases are TGTGCCAGCACCCTGATGACCGGAGCGGAGCAGTACTTC. Residues: CASTLMTGAEQYF.

The V and J genes are TRBV11-2 and TRBJ2-1; 12 nucleotides agree with TRBD2. The CDR3 sequence is 14 residues long. Germline V gene data show CDR1 as SGHAT and CDR2 as FQNNGV. Germline trimming cut 4 bases from V and 10 bases from J; bases unmatched to any gene: 5. This chain's CDR3 is CASSSWTSGMEQFF. The CDR3 DNA is TGTGCCAGCAGCTCGTGGACTAGCGGGATGGAGCAGTTCTTC. Supplemented by reference TRBV11-2 and TRBJ2-1, the full variable domain reads EAGVAQSPRYKIIEKRQSVAFWCNPISGHATLYWYQQILGQGPKLLIQFQNNGVVDDSQLPKDRFSAERLKGVDSTLKIQPAKLEDSAVYLCASSSWTSGMEQFFGPGTRLTVL.

This chain uses TRBV4-3 with TRBJ2-7; TRBD1 aligns across 9 bases. The ends lost 4 bases at V and 5 bases at J; junction bases unmatched: 12. Germline V CDR1 and CDR2: LGHNA, YSLEER. This CDR3 region has 16 residues. The CDR3 region has the DNA TGCGCCAGCAGCCGCTTATCCGGGACAGGGACGAACGAGCAGTACTTC. Translating it yields CASSRLSGTGTNEQYF.

J is TRBJ1-2 and V is TRBV19, with TRBD1 identical over 7 bases. CDR3 length: 13 amino acids. From germline, CDR1 is LNHDA and CDR2 SQIVND (reference sequence). With V trimmed by 5 bases and J by 8 bases, 8 bases remained unmatched. CDR3 region: CASSPHRGVGYTF. As DNA, the CDR3 is TGTGCCAGTAGTCCACACAGGGGAGTGGGCTACACCTTC.

The chain is built from TRBV18 and TRBJ1-1, with 7 bases fitting TRBD1. The V gene's germline CDR1 is KGHSH and CDR2 LQKENI. The CDR3 is made up of 16 amino acids. After removal of 3 bases from V and 0 bases from J, the junction contained 7 bases not matched to a gene. CDR3 sequence reads: CASSPRLGTVNTEAFF. CDR3 nucleotides: TGTGCCAGCTCACCGCGGTTAGGGACAGTGAACACTGAAGCTTTCTTT.

The chain joins TRBV2 to TRBJ1-1; D is possibly TRBD1 (5 bases). Deletions cut 5 bases from V and 3 bases from J, with 10 bases between. The length of the CDR3 is 13 residues. Per germline, CDR1 SNHLY and CDR2 FYNNEI. The CDR3 nucleotides are TGTGCCAGCAGTTGGGGCCGGGACACTGAAGCTTTCTTT. Amino acids: CASSWGRDTEAFF.

The V call is TRBV5-1, the J call TRBJ1-2; TRBD1 matches 10 bases. Germline CDR1 and CDR2: SGHRS and YFSETQ. The CDR3 is 15 residues long. Trimming removed 6 bases from V and 10 bases from J; junction bases left unmatched: 15. CDR3 protein: CASTVTGTGVDDYTF. The CDR3 nucleotides are TGCGCCAGCACTGTAACCGGGACAGGGGTTGACGACTACACCTTC.

The rearrangement uses TRBV4-1 and TRBJ2-1; tentatively, D is TRBD2 (5 bases). V lost 2 bases and J 2 bases, leaving 16 bases between the germline ends. This CDR3 is built from 17 residues. Germline assignment: CDR1 MGHRA and CDR2 YSYEKL. This CDR3 reads CASSQLISVGAYNEQFF. CDR3 DNA sequence: TGCGCCAGCAGCCAACTTATCTCGGTCGGGGCCTACAATGAGCAGTTCTTC.

The genes are TRBV7-9 and TRBJ2-4, with a weak D call TRBD2 (5 bases). Germline-derived CDR1 and CDR2 are SEHNR and FQNEAQ (reference sequence). The CDR3 is made up of 16 amino acids. V lost 5 bases, J lost 8 bases, and 22 bases lay in between. The CDR3 sequence: CASSAGDAKVQDIQYF. CDR3 coding DNA: TGTGCCAGCAGCGCCGGGGATGCCAAGGTTCAGGACATTCAGTACTTC.

DNA of the CDR3: TGTGCCAGCAACTTAGCGGGAGTGGGCACAGATACGCAGTATTTT. As protein: CASNLAGVGTDTQYF. The chain is built from TRBV25-1 and TRBJ2-3; 9 bases are a match to TRBD2. This CDR3 has 15 residues. Germline CDR1 and CDR2: MGHDK and SYGVNS. V lost 7 bases to trimming and J lost 1 base; unmatched junction nucleotides: 6.